This T cell receptor (beta chain) was recorded in a study of cytomegalovirus exposure and HLA in healthy donors. As concerns this clone: Its antigen is currently unknown.

The PCR employed 60 Vbeta primers together with 13 Jbeta primers. Assay: immunoSEQ multiplex PCR; the TCRdb copy retains only in-frame clones and omits some. The sample records 100,000 to 150,000 clones, 80% being singletons. Study-wide findings and caveats: A later analysis revealed that TCR association rates differed between HLA loci, peaking at DRB1 and bottoming out at HLA-C. The study recorded about 150 TCR beta chains that were cytomegalovirus-associated. As a later analysis revealed, most CMV-associated TCR beta chains appeared HLA-restricted. After further analysis at a later stage, roughly 15,000 TCR beta sequences were associated with HLA alleles at 0.05 false discovery rate.

Unmatched junction bases numbered 1, after V lost 0 bases and J lost 1 base. Per the germline V gene, CDR1 is SGDLS and CDR2 is YYNGEE. The CDR3 runs 15 residues. The chain has TRBV9 and TRBJ2-1, with 7 bases aligning to TRBD1. The clonotype originates from a man aged 30 to 39 in good health and CMV-seropositive. The sequenced sample was PBMCs. CDR3 residues: CASSVDRGSYNEQFF. The CDR3 DNA follows: TGTGCCAGCAGCGTAGACAGGGGATCCTACAATGAGCAGTTCTTC. Variable domain in full (rest from reference TRBV9 and TRBJ2-1): DSGVTQTPKHLITATGQRVTLRCSPRSGDLSVYWYQQSLDQGLQFLIQYYNGEERAKGNILERFSAQQFPDLHSELNLSSLELGDSALYFCASSVDRGSYNEQFFGPGTRLTVL.